This T cell receptor (beta chain) derives from a study of CXCR3-negative and CXCR3-positive naive CD8 T cells. Study results and limitations: TCR interaction strength was inferred from TRB CDR3 physicochemistry, as CD5 matched across naive subsets. CXCR3-negative naive cells had less hydrophobic TRB CDR3s than did CXCR3-positive naive cells. CXCR3-negative and CXCR3-positive naive cells shared comparable TRBV-TRBJ usage, but memory cells did not.

Researchers prepared the TRB cDNA libraries using 5' RACE with UMI labels. TCRdb reanalyzed the 5' RACE reads, giving one entry per CDR3 protein sequence and no DNA. Its table records about 140,000 distinct CDR3 sequences. On this clonotype itself: Its antigen is currently unknown.

Germline V CDR1 and CDR2: MNHEY, SMNVEV (reference sequence). CDR3 length: 14 amino acids. Naive CD8+ T cells were CD45RO-CCR7+CD27+CD95-. This receptor was taken from a human donor in good health. Some clones in this sample may be carry-over from other donors' samples. The chain links TRBV27 to TRBJ2-2. Sequencing was carried out using naive CXCR3+ CD8+ T cells from blood. Subset here: CD45RO-CCR7+CD27+CD95- naive CD8+ T cells expressing CXCR3 (TNR3+). The CDR3 spells CASSYQVFTGELFF.